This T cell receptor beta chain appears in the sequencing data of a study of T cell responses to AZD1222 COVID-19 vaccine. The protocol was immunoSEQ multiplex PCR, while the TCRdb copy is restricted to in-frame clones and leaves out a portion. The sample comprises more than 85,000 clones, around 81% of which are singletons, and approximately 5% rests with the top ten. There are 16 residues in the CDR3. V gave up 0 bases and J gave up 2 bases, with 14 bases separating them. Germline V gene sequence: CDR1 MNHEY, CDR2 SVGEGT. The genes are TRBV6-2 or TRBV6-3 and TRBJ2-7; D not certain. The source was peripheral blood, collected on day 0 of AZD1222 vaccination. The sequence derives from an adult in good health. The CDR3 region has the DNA TGTGCCAGCAGTTACTCAGCAGCACACCCTACCTACGAGCAGTACTTC. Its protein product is CASSYSAAHPTYEQYF.